A selection of T cell receptor beta chains follows, all from one sample in a study of CD8+ T cells in alopecia areata. Some clones are missing from TCRdb's copy, which holds only in-frame ones; the method was immunoSEQ multiplex PCR. The data contain 120,000 or so clones, around 64% of them seen just once; the ten biggest clones take up around 2.7%. The sample consisted of CD4+ T cells sorted from blood. These receptor sequences come from a human donor in good health. Each CDR3 is given with its conserved first and last residue. A D gene is named only where the DNA matches it firmly. The listing skips clone size in some rows; elsewhere it reads once, few, many or a size class.

NA,TRBJ2-1,NA,TRBV19,TGTGCCAGTAGCTCCGGGTCCGAGCAGTTCTTC,CASSSGSEQFF
TRBD1,TRBJ1-6,NA,TRBV30,TGTGCCTGGATTTGGGCCGGGACAGCTAATTCACCCCTCCACTTT,CAWIWAGTANSPLHF
NA,TRBJ1-1,NA,TRBV15,TGTGCCACCAGCAGAGATCCCTCGAACACTGAAGCTTTCTTT,CATSRDPSNTEAFF
NA,TRBJ1-1,NA,TRBV5-1,TGCGCCAGCAACGAACTTGTGGGGGGCACTGAAGCTTTCTTT,CASNELVGGTEAFF
NA,TRBJ2-5,NA,TRBV2,TGTGCCAGCAGTGAACGTCTAGCCGGGGGGACCCAGTACTTC,CASSERLAGGTQYF
NA,TRBJ2-1,NA,TRBV7-2,TGTGCCAGCAGCCCTAGCGTCTATGAGCAGTTCTTC,CASSPSVYEQFF
TRBD1,TRBJ2-3,NA,TRBV2,TGTGCCAGCAGGGGGGACAGGGCGGCAGATACGCAGTATTTT,CASRGDRAADTQYF
NA,TRBJ2-3,NA,TRBV29-1,TGCAGCGTTGAACTAGCGACCCGCACAGATACGCAGTATTTT,CSVELATRTDTQYF
TRBD2,TRBJ2-1,once,TRBV2,TGTGCCAGCAGTGCCCCCCCTAGCGGGGGGTCACGCAATGAGCAGTTCTTC,CASSAPPSGGSRNEQFF
NA,TRBJ2-3,NA,TRBV5-1,TGCGCCAGCAGCCGGAGACAGACTAGCACAGATACGCAGTATTTT,CASSRRQTSTDTQYF
TRBD2,TRBJ2-1,NA,TRBV28,TGTGCCAGCAGTTCCCCTGGGACTAGCGGGGGGGTCGCCTACAATGAGCAGTTCTTC,CASSSPGTSGGVAYNEQFF
NA,TRBJ2-1,few,TRBV2,TGTGCCAGCAGTGAATCGAGGGGCCGGTTCTTC,CASSESRGRFF
NA,TRBJ2-5,NA,TRBV2,TGTGCCAGCAGTGAAGGGTCTCCGATCCGGGAGACCCAGTACTTC,CASSEGSPIRETQYF
NA,TRBJ1-3,many,TRBV6-1,TGTGCCAGCAGTCTCTCGACAGGAAACACCATATATTTT,CASSLSTGNTIYF
TRBD2,TRBJ2-3,NA,TRBV30,TGTGCCTGGAGCCTGACTAGCGGGAGAGATACGCAGTATTTT,CAWSLTSGRDTQYF
NA,TRBJ1-6,few,TRBV5-6,TGTGCCAGCAGCTTCGACAAGGGCTCCTATAATTCACCCCTCCACTTT,CASSFDKGSYNSPLHF
TRBD1,TRBJ1-2,NA,TRBV30,TGTGCCTGGAGTGGGACAGGGTATGGCTACACCTTC,CAWSGTGYGYTF
NA,TRBJ2-7,NA,TRBV5-1,TGCGCCAGCAGCCCCACGGCAGAGCCTAGCGTGTGCGAGCAGTACTTC,CASSPTAEPSVCEQYF
NA,TRBJ1-6,NA,TRBV7-9,TGTGCCAGCAGCGCAGGGTCGGAGATCCTACCCCTCCACTTT,CASSAGSEILPLHF
TRBD1,TRBJ1-2,NA,TRBV29-1,TGCAGCGTTGAGGGGACAGCGGATGGCTACACCTTC,CSVEGTADGYTF
NA,TRBJ2-1,NA,TRBV27,TGTGCCAGCACTACGGGCGGGGCGCCGAGCTCCTACAATGAGCAGTTCTTC,CASTTGGAPSSYNEQFF
NA,TRBJ1-6,few,TRBV7-9,TGTGCCAGCAGCTTAGATGCTGGGGGTAGTTCACCCCTCCACTTT,CASSLDAGGSSPLHF
NA,TRBJ2-4,NA,TRBV18,TGTGCCAGCTCACCAGGGGACTCCATACAGTACTTC,CASSPGDSIQYF
NA,TRBJ1-1,NA,TRBV6-5,TGTGCCAGCAGTTACGTCGGGTTAGGATGGAACACTGAAGCTTTCTTT,CASSYVGLGWNTEAFF
NA,TRBJ1-1,NA,TRBV29-1,TGCAGCGGGAGACAGGCTCAGAACACTGAAGCTTTCTTT,CSGRQAQNTEAFF
TRBD1,TRBJ2-5,NA,TRBV11-2,TGTGCCAGCAGGTGGACAGGGGAGACCCAGTACTTC,CASRWTGETQYF
NA,TRBJ2-5,NA,TRBV6-5,TGTGCCAGCAGCACAGGGCGACACCAAGAGACCCAGTACTTC,CASSTGRHQETQYF
TRBD1,TRBJ2-7,few,TRBV7-2,TGTGCCAGCAGCTTGTCCCCCGGGACAGGGGGCGGCGAGCAGTACTTC,CASSLSPGTGGGEQYF
TRBD1,TRBJ1-2,few,TRBV30,TGTGCCTGGAGTGTCCGGACAGGGTCGAACTATGGCTACACCTTC,CAWSVRTGSNYGYTF
NA,TRBJ1-5,NA,TRBV28,TGTGCCAGCAGTCTACAGGGTCAAGGGAGTCAGCCCCAGCATTTT,CASSLQGQGSQPQHF
TRBD1,TRBJ2-3,NA,TRBV9,TGTGCCAGCAGCCTGGGACAGCCGTTCGAAGATACGCAGTATTTT,CASSLGQPFEDTQYF
NA,TRBJ2-3,NA,TRBV7-8,TGTGCCAGCAGCTTTGAGCGGCTCACAGATACGCAGTATTTT,CASSFERLTDTQYF